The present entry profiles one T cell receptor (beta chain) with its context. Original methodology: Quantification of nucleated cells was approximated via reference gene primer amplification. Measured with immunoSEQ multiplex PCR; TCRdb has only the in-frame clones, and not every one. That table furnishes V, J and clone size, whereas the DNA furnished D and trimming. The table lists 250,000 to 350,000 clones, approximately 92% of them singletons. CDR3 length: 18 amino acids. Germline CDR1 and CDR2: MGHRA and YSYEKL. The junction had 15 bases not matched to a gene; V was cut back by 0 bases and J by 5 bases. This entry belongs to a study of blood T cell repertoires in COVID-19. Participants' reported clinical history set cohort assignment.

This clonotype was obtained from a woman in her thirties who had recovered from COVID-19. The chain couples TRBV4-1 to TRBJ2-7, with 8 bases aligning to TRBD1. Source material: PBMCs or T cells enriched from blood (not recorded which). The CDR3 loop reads CASSQEKLGDRGVHEQYF. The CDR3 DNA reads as TGCGCCAGCAGCCAAGAGAAATTAGGCGACAGGGGCGTCCACGAGCAGTACTTC.